This T cell receptor beta chain comes out of a study of T cell responses to AZD1222 COVID-19 vaccine. The germline gives CDR1 LGHDT, CDR2 YNNKEL (reference sequence). The CDR3 spans 12 residues. Trimming stripped 3 bases from V and 5 bases from J, with 4 bases between. Generated by immunoSEQ multiplex PCR, the TCRdb table keeps only in-frame clones and is missing some. The data show 150,000 to 200,000 clones, 70% to 90% seen once. In regard to this clone: The sample has other DNA sequences that encode this CDR3 too.

This receptor was identified in an adult who received the AZD1222 COVID-19 vaccine. The sample in question was peripheral blood, obtained 28 days after the second AZD1222 dose. This chain links TRBV3-1 (or the pseudogene TRBV3-2) with TRBJ2-2; no reliable D call. This chain's CDR3 is CASSQVTGELFF. Written as DNA, the CDR3 is TGTGCCAGCAGCCAGGTTACCGGGGAGCTGTTTTTT.